This T cell receptor beta chain was retrieved from a study of regulatory T cells in long-lasting Graves disease (dated by TCRdb to the early 2020s). Concerning the study at large: In the newly diagnosed Graves' disease group, patients had been taking antithyroid drugs for less than 3 months. This study used TCR sequencing and RNA sequencing of peripheral blood to compare persistent Graves' disease patients against newly diagnosed Graves' disease patients. The study was registered as a clinical trial and conducted in China. A total of 35 or so samples underwent TCR sequencing: about 13 from persistent and about 20 from newly diagnosed Graves' disease patients.

This clonotype was observed a handful of times. Its cognate antigen has yet to be identified. Base qualities were left out, and no much larger clone turns up one base away. Library prep was done by multiplex PCR. Sequencing was performed on an Illumina HiSeq 4000. To build TCR beta libraries, CDR3 regions were amplified by Arm-PCR using iRepertoire HTBI primers. Before sequencing, the PCR products underwent gel purification. From the authors' description of their analysis: Gene usage analysis of CDR3 amino acid clonotypes relied on the roughly 67 TRBV and 13 to 15 TRBJ segments identified across samples. COPE and FqMerger were used to merge filtered high-quality paired reads into contigs. Contigs were aligned with BLAST to IMGT TRBV, TRBD and TRBJ reference genes, and CDR3 was defined per IMGT. Any clonotype with a frequency above 0.1% was counted as a highly expanded clone. Shannon entropy was used to measure repertoire diversity, and the Gini coefficient was used to measure V-J evenness. A clonotype was considered public if more than one individual shared it. TCRdb ran its own pipeline on the public reads, namely fastp trimming at Q25 and MiXCR clone calling, and kept in-frame beta chains. Under each unique CDR3 protein, matching rows form one entry showing the most common genes and DNA. For this entry, the V and J calls and clone size follow TCRdb and not the study's own pipeline. Counted in this sample were 320,000 or so distinct CDR3 sequences; about 20% of them appeared once. The top ten constitute more than 30% of the sample.

The label giving this sample's time point can be read as: newly diagnosed GD, antithyroid drugs for less than 3 months. For both TCR sequencing and RNA sequencing, RNA was extracted from PBMCs in TRIzol. Graves' disease was diagnosed according to American Thyroid Association guidelines. Patients for the study were recruited at an endocrinology department in Xi'an, China. From each patient, nine milliliters of peripheral blood was collected into an EDTA anticoagulant tube. Ficoll Paque Plus density gradient separation was used to isolate PBMCs, and no further T cell sorting was done. An Agilent 2100 Bioanalyzer and agarose gel were used to check RNA quality, while a NanoDrop 2000 measured RNA concentration. Broad study findings and their caveats: Peripheral blood alone was examined, since thyroid tissue, which constituted the primary lesion, could not be accessed. The authors noted that the small sample size was a limitation that may lower accuracy. More public clonotypes were shared among persistent patients (2,741) than among newly diagnosed patients (roughly 1,000). Compared with newly diagnosed patients, patients with persistent Graves' disease had lower TCR Shannon entropy and fewer highly expanded clones, which suggests clonal expansion. Sequencing and analysis were restricted to the TCR beta chain.

This clonotype was sampled from a female donor with Graves disease. The sample consisted of peripheral blood mononuclear cells (PBMCs), taken at new diagnosis, from a patient treated with antithyroid drugs.

CDR3 sequence: CASSEEADFSYEQYF. The nucleotides read TGTGCCAGCAGTGAAGAGGCAGACTTCTCCTACGAGCAGTACTTC. The rearranged segments are TRBV6-2 or TRBV6-3 and TRBJ2-7; no D gene can be assigned with confidence. V is shortened by 5 bases, J by 0 bases, and the region joining them spans 14 bases. CDR1 MNHEY and CDR2 SVGEGT are derived from the germline V gene. There are 15 amino acids in the CDR3, from cysteine to phenylalanine inclusive. Just CDR3 DNA is preserved here, 45 bases in frame from base 1.